This paragraph covers one T cell receptor beta chain sequence. Its antigen is unidentified. This CDR3 has 14 amino acids. V lost 5 bases, J lost 4 bases, and 14 bases lay in between. Germline CDR1 SEHNR, CDR2 FQNEAQ (reference sequence). The PCR used 60 Vbeta and 13 Jbeta primers. Repertoires were generated with immunoSEQ multiplex PCR, while TCRdb's copy carries only in-frame clones and drops some. Of about 150,000 clones detected, approximately 81% appear once; the ten largest clones hold 1%. The data stem from a study of cytomegalovirus exposure and HLA in healthy donors. Notes on the study in general: Per a later analysis, HLA-associated TCR beta chains showed more clonal expansion than other, equally common TCR beta chains.

This receptor was obtained from a boy aged 2 to 10 in good health and CMV-seronegative. Sequencing input: PBMCs. The V gene is TRBV7-9, the J gene TRBJ2-5; D unresolved. CDR3 DNA sequence: TGTGCCAGCAGCCCCCAAGCGTTGGGAGAGACCCAGTACTTC. This encodes CASSPQALGETQYF.